A selection of T cell receptor beta chains follows, all from one sample in a study of T-cell memory formation after mild COVID-19. TCRdb used MiXCR to reprocess the 5' RACE reads, holding one entry per CDR3 protein. Found here are about 430,000 distinct CDR3 sequences, about a sixth of them singletons; the top ten hold roughly 21%. The source material was PBMCs or a T cell subset sorted from them (not recorded which). These receptors were obtained from a man in his late teens or twenties who had mild COVID-19 (a few samples of this study predate the infection). Cell type and time point are not known. Both conserved end residues are part of each CDR3. The D gene is left open where the match is weak. Clone size is stated in some rows and not others, as once, few, many or a class when expanded.

size: few
D: .
J: TRBJ1-2
V: TRBV27
DNA: TGTGCCAGCAGTCCCACCAGGACTGGTTATGGCTACACCTTC
CDR3: CASSPTRTGYGYTF

size: .
D: TRBD1
J: TRBJ1-2
V: TRBV6-5
DNA: TGTGCCAGCAGTAAGACAGGGGGAGACTATGGCTACACCTTC
CDR3: CASSKTGGDYGYTF

size: .
D: .
J: TRBJ2-1
V: TRBV18
DNA: TGTGCCAGCTCACCTATGACCGAGGCTATTTACAATGAGCAGTTCTTC
CDR3: CASSPMTEAIYNEQFF

size: few
D: .
J: TRBJ1-5
V: TRBV6-2/TRBV6-3
DNA: TGTGCCAGCAAACAGGCTGGGCAGCCCCAGCATTTT
CDR3: CASKQAGQPQHF

size: few
D: TRBD1
J: TRBJ2-1
V: TRBV29-1
DNA: TGCAGCGCGGGACAGCTCTACAATGAGCAGTTCTTC
CDR3: CSAGQLYNEQFF

size: few
D: .
J: TRBJ1-4
V: TRBV5-8
DNA: TGTGCCAGCAGCTGGAAGCGACCTAATGAAAAACTGTTTTTT
CDR3: CASSWKRPNEKLFF

size: few
D: .
J: TRBJ2-5
V: TRBV29-1
DNA: TGCAGCGTCGGAAGTCAGGGGCGAGGGGAGACCCAGTACTTC
CDR3: CSVGSQGRGETQYF

size: .
D: .
J: TRBJ2-2
V: TRBV10-3
DNA: TGTGCCATCAGTGAGAGGGCATCTTTAAACACCGGGGAGCTGTTTTTT
CDR3: CAISERASLNTGELFF

size: .
D: .
J: TRBJ2-2
V: TRBV5-1
DNA: TGCGCCAGCAGCGGCCGAGACAGCATAACCGGGGAGCTGTTTTTT
CDR3: CASSGRDSITGELFF

size: many
D: .
J: TRBJ2-7
V: TRBV6-5
DNA: TGTGCCAGCAGTTACGGCGCTAGCAGTCAATACGAGCAGTACTTC
CDR3: CASSYGASSQYEQYF

size: .
D: .
J: TRBJ1-5
V: TRBV10-3
DNA: TGTGCCATCAGTAAGGGATCAGACGATGGTCAGCCCCAGCATTTT
CDR3: CAISKGSDDGQPQHF

size: few
D: TRBD1
J: TRBJ1-5
V: TRBV6-5
DNA: TGTGCCAGCAGTTCGACAGGGCCGAATCAGCCCCAGCATTTT
CDR3: CASSSTGPNQPQHF

size: few
D: .
J: TRBJ2-7
V: TRBV2
DNA: TGTGCCAGCAGTGAAGCGCTAGGGAGCTCCTACGAGCAGTACTTC
CDR3: CASSEALGSSYEQYF

size: .
D: .
J: TRBJ1-1
V: TRBV5-4
DNA: TGTGCCAGCAGCTTCAAGGGGGTTGAAGCTTTCTTT
CDR3: CASSFKGVEAFF

size: .
D: TRBD1
J: TRBJ2-1
V: TRBV5-1
DNA: TGCGCCAGCAGCTTCCTAGACAGGGGGCGGTGGGAGCAGTTCTTC
CDR3: CASSFLDRGRWEQFF

size: .
D: .
J: TRBJ1-1
V: TRBV6-5
DNA: TGTGCCAGCACGGGGGGAATTGGCACTGAAGCTTTCTTT
CDR3: CASTGGIGTEAFF

size: few
D: TRBD2
J: TRBJ2-1
V: TRBV3-1
DNA: TGTGCCAGCAGCAAATCCTCTTCCGGGGGGGCATACAATGAGCAGTTCTTC
CDR3: CASSKSSSGGAYNEQFF

size: many
D: .
J: TRBJ2-3
V: TRBV5-1
DNA: TGCGCCAGCAGCTTGACCGGGGAGACGCAGTATTTT
CDR3: CASSLTGETQYF

size: .
D: .
J: TRBJ2-5
V: TRBV7-9
DNA: TGTGCCAGCAGCCTAGTATGGGGGCAGCAAGAGACCCAGTACTTC
CDR3: CASSLVWGQQETQYF

size: many
D: .
J: TRBJ2-3
V: TRBV6-6
DNA: TGTGCCAGCAGCACCCGAGATACGCAGTATTTT
CDR3: CASSTRDTQYF

size: few
D: TRBD1
J: TRBJ1-2
V: TRBV3-1
DNA: TGTGCCAGCAGCCAGAGGGGACAGGTCGGCTACACCTTC
CDR3: CASSQRGQVGYTF

size: few
D: TRBD2
J: TRBJ2-2
V: TRBV5-1
DNA: TGCGCCAGCAGCTCCAGCGGGGGAGTTAACACCGGGGAGCTGTTTTTT
CDR3: CASSSSGGVNTGELFF

size: few
D: .
J: TRBJ2-3
V: TRBV5-1
DNA: TGCGCCAGCAAGCTCGGATTTAGCACAGATACGCAGTATTTT
CDR3: CASKLGFSTDTQYF

size: few
D: .
J: TRBJ1-2
V: TRBV28
DNA: TGTGCCAGCAGTTTTAGGACCGTGGGTGGCTACACCTTC
CDR3: CASSFRTVGGYTF

size: few
D: .
J: TRBJ2-5
V: TRBV7-2
DNA: TGTGCCAGCAGCTCCGTGGGCCAAATCCGTGGGGAGACCCAGTACTTC
CDR3: CASSSVGQIRGETQYF

size: .
D: TRBD1
J: TRBJ1-1
V: TRBV5-1
DNA: TGCGCCAGCAGCTCCCTCGGACAGGAGAACACTGAAGCTTTCTTT
CDR3: CASSSLGQENTEAFF

size: few
D: .
J: TRBJ2-4
V: TRBV7-9
DNA: TGTGCCACTTCCGGGACCGGAAAAAACATTCAGTACTTC
CDR3: CATSGTGKNIQYF

size: few
D: .
J: TRBJ2-5
V: TRBV7-2
DNA: TGTGCCAGCCGATTCGGGACACTCCAGTACTTC
CDR3: CASRFGTLQYF

size: few
D: TRBD2
J: TRBJ2-5
V: TRBV20-1
DNA: TGCAGTGCTAGTGGGGGGGGCCAAGAGACCCAGTACTTC
CDR3: CSASGGGQETQYF

size: many
D: .
J: TRBJ1-6
V: TRBV25-1
DNA: TGTGCCAGCAGTCGGGACGGTAATTCACCCCTCCACTTT
CDR3: CASSRDGNSPLHF

size: .
D: .
J: TRBJ2-7
V: TRBV20-1
DNA: TGCAGTGCTAGACGGACGTACGAGCAGTACTTC
CDR3: CSARRTYEQYF

size: .
D: .
J: TRBJ2-3
V: TRBV5-1
DNA: TGCGCCAGCAGCCCCGGACGGGGGAGGGATACGCAGTATTTT
CDR3: CASSPGRGRDTQYF

size: .
D: .
J: TRBJ1-1
V: TRBV7-2
DNA: TGTGCCAGCAGCTTAGGTGCCTCTAAGTTTGAAGCTTTCTTT
CDR3: CASSLGASKFEAFF

size: few
D: TRBD1
J: TRBJ2-3
V: TRBV27
DNA: TGTGCCTCCAGCGTAGGGGGCTCAGATACGCAGTATTTT
CDR3: CASSVGGSDTQYF

size: few
D: TRBD1
J: TRBJ2-1
V: TRBV5-6
DNA: TGTGCCAGCGATAGATTAGGACAGGCGTACAATGAGCAGTTCTTC
CDR3: CASDRLGQAYNEQFF

size: few
D: TRBD2
J: TRBJ2-3
V: TRBV7-6
DNA: TGTGCCAGCCGACTAGCGGGCGCCAACACAGATACGCAGTATTTT
CDR3: CASRLAGANTDTQYF

size: .
D: .
J: TRBJ2-3
V: TRBV12-5
DNA: TGTGCTAGTGGTTGGGGCTCAGATACGCAGTATTTT
CDR3: CASGWGSDTQYF

size: few
D: TRBD1
J: TRBJ1-3
V: TRBV7-2
DNA: TGTGCCAGCAGCTCGCCGGGACAGGGAAAATTTACCATATATTTT
CDR3: CASSSPGQGKFTIYF